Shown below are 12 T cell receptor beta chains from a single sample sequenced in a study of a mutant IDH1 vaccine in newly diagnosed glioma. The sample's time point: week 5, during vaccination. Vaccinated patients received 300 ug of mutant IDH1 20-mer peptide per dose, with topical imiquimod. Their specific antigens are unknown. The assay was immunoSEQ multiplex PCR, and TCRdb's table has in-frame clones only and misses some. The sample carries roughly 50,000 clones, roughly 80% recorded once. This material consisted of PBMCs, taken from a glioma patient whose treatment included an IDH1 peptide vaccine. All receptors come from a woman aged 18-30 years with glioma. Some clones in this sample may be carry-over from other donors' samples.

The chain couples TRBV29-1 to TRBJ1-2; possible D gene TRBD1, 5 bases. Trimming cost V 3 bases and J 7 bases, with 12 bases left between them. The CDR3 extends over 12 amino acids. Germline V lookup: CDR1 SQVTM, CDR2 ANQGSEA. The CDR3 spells CSVDPWDGGYTF. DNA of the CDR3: TGCAGCGTTGATCCATGGGACGGTGGCTACACCTTC.

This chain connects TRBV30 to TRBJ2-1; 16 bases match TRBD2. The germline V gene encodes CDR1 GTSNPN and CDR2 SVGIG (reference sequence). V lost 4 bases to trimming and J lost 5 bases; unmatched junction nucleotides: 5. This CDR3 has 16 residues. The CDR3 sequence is CAWKGLAGGPHNEQFF. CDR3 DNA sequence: TGTGCCTGGAAGGGACTAGCGGGAGGGCCCCACAATGAGCAGTTCTTC.

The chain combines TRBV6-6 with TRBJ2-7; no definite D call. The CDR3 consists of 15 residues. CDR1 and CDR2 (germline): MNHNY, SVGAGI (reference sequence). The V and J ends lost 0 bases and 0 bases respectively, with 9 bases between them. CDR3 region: CASSYSLKASYEQYF. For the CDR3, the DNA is TGTGCCAGCAGTTACTCGCTCAAGGCCTCCTACGAGCAGTACTTC.

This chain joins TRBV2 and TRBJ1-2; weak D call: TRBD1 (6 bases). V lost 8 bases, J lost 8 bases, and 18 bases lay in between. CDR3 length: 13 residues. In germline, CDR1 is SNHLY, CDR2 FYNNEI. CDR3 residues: CASRDTGWPGYTF. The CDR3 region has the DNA TGTGCCAGCCGGGACACCGGATGGCCGGGCTACACCTTC. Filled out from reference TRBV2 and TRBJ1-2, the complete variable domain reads EPEVTQTPSHQVTQMGQEVILRCVPISNHLYFYWYRQILGQKVEFLVSFYNNEISEKSEIFDDQFSVERPDGSNFTLKIRSTKLEDSAMYFCASRDTGWPGYTFGSGTRLTVV.

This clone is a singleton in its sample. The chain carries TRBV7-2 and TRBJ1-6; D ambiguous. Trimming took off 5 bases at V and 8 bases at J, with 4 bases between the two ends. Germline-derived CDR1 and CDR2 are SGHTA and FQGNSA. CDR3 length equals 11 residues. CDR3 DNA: TGTGCCAGCAGCCTAGATTCACCCCTCCACTTT. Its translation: CASSLDSPLHF.

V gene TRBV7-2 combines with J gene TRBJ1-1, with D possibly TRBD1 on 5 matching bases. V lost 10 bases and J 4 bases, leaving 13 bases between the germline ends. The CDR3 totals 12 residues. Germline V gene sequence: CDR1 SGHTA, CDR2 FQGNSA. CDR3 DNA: TGTGCCACTTTAGGGGAGGGCACTGAAGCTTTCTTT. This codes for CATLGEGTEAFF.

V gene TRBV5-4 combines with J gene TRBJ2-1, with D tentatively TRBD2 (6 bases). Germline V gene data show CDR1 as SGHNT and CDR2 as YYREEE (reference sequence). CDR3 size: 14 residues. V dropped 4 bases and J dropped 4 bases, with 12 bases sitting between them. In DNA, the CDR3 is TGTGCCAGCAGCCAAGCGGGCCTATACAATGAGCAGTTCTTC. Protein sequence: CASSQAGLYNEQFF.

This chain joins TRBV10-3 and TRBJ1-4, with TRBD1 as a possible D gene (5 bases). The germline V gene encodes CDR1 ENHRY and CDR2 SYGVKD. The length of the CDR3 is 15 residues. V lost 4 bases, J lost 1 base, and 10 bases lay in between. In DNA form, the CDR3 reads TGTGCCATCAGTGGGGACCGGGGAACTAATGAAAAACTGTTTTTT. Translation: CAISGDRGTNEKLFF.

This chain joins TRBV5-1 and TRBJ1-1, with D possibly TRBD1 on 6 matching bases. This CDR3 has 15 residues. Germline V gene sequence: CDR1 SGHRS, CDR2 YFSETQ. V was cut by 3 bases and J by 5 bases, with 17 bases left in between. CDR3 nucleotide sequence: TGCGCCAGCAGCTACCCGGACAGAGGAAGTACTGAAGCTTTCTTT. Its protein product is CASSYPDRGSTEAFF.

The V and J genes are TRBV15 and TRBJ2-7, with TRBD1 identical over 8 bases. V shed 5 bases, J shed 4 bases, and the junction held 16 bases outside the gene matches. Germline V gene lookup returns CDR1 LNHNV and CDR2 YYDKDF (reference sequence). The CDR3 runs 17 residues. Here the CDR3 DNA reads TGTGCCACCAGCCCGAGCCCCGGACAGGGTGCTGCGTACGAGCAGTACTTC. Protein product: CATSPSPGQGAAYEQYF.

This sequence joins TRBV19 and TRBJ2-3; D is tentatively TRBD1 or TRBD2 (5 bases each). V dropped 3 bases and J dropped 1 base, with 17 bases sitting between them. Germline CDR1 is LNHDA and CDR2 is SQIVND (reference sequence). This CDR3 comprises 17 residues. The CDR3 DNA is TGTGCCAGTAGTATTATTCTCCAGGGAGTATGCACAGATACGCAGTATTTT. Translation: CASSIILQGVCTDTQYF.

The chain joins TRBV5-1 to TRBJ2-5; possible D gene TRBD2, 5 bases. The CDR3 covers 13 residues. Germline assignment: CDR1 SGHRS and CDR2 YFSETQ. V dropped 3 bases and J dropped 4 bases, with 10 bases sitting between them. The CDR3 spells CASSSPGGETQYF. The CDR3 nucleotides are TGCGCCAGCAGCTCTCCCGGAGGAGAGACCCAGTACTTC. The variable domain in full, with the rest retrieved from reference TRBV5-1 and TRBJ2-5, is KAGVTQTPRYLIKTRGQQVTLSCSPISGHRSVSWYQQTPGQGLQFLFEYFSETQRNKGNFPGRFSGRQFSNSRSEMNVSTLELGDSALYLCASSSPGGETQYFGPGTRLLVL.